This T cell receptor beta chain is drawn from a study of blood T cell repertoires in COVID-19. For the study at large: Italy, Spain and the United States were the sources of the convalescent and acute COVID-19 samples. PBMCs, B-cell-depleted T cells, or T cells provided the cDNA or gDNA that made up the material.

J was trimmed by 2 bases and V by 5 bases; bases with no gene match: 4. CDR1 is MNHNY, CDR2 SVGAGI, per germline (reference sequence). CDR3 size: 14 residues. Original processing notes: Amplified reference gene primers provided the basis for estimating nucleated cell counts. The repertoire was sequenced with immunoSEQ multiplex PCR; TCRdb's copy has only in-frame clones and lacks some. That table is the source of V, J and clone size, and D and trimming were worked out from the DNA. The table shows about 490,000 clones, with approximately 83% occurring only once. The sequence was obtained from a human donor in a cohort sampled during active COVID-19. The V call is TRBV6-6, the J call TRBJ2-7; the match to TRBD1 covers 9 bases. The sample consisted of peripheral blood. CDR3 sequence (DNA): TGTGCCAGCAGTAAGGGACAGGGCACCTACGAGCAGTACTTC. This gives the protein CASSKGQGTYEQYF.